This record covers a single T cell receptor beta chain. This entry is derived from a study of blood T cell repertoires in COVID-19. Study as a whole: The United States, Italy and Spain supplied acute and convalescent COVID-19 samples. PBMCs, B-cell-depleted T cells, or T cells provided the cDNA or gDNA that made up the material.

Recovery meant two consecutive negative NP/OP PCR tests, professional clearance, or resolved symptoms. Methods used by the authors: By means of reference gene primer amplification, nucleated cell counts were estimated. Produced via immunoSEQ multiplex PCR; TCRdb's table is partial and in-frame only. The V and J calls and the clone size are those of that table, but D and trimming were determined from the DNA. The sample holds about 310,000 clones, about 89% seen once. Germline V gene sequence: CDR1 MDHEN, CDR2 SYDVKM. The CDR3 covers 15 residues. Trimming at V came to 5 bases and at J to 2 bases, leaving 6 bases not matched to a gene.

The clonotype was recovered from a man aged 55 to 69 who had recovered from COVID-19. The J gene is TRBJ2-1, the V gene TRBV28; TRBD1 aligns across 7 bases. Sequencing input: PBMCs or T cells enriched from blood (not recorded which). CDR3 bases: TGTGCCAGCAGTCCCGGACAGGCTCCCTACAATGAGCAGTTCTTC. Protein product: CASSPGQAPYNEQFF.